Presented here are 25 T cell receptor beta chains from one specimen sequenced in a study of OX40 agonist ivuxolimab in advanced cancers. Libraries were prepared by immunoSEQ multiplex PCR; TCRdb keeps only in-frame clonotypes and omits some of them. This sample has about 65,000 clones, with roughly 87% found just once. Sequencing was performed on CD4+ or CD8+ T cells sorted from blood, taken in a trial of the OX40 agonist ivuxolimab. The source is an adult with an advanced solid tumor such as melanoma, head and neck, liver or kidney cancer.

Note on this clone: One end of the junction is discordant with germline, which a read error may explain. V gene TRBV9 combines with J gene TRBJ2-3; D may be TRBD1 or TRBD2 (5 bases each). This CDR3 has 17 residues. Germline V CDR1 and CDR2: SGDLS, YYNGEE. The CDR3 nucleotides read TGTGCCAGCAGCACAGACCTACGAGGGGCCGTCACAGATACGCAGTTTTTT. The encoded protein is CASSTDLRGAVTDTQFF.

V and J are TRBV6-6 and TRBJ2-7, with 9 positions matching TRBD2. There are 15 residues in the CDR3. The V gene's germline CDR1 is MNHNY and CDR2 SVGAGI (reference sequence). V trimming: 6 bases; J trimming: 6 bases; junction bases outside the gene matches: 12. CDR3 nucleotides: TGTGCCAGCAGCCCCGGGGCGGGGGGGCTCTCCGAGCAGTACTTC. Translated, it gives CASSPGAGGLSEQYF.

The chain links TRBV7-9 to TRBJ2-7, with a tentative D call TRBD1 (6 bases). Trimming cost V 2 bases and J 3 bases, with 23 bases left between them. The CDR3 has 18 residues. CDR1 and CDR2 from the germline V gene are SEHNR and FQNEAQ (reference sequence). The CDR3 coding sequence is TGTGCCAGCAGCTTACCTGCTATAGGGGCAGGGGTTCTCTACGAGCAGTACTTC. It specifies CASSLPAIGAGVLYEQYF.

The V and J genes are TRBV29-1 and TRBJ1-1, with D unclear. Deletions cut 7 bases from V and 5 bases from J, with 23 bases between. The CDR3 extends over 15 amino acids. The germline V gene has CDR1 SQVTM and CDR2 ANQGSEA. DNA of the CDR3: TGCAGCGCCGGCACCGCTTCCATGGCGGGGACTGAAGCTTTCTTT. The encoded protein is CSAGTASMAGTEAFF.

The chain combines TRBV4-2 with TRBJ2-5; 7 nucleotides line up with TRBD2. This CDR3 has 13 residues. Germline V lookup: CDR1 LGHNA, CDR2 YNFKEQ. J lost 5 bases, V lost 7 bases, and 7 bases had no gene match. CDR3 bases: TGTGCCAGCACAGAGGCGGGGGAGGAGACCCAGTACTTC. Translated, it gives CASTEAGEETQYF.

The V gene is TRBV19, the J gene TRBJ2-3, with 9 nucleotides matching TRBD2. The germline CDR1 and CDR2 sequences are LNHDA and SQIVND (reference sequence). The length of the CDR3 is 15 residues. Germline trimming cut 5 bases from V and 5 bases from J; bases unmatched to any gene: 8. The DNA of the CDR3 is TGTGCCAGTAGTGATGGACTAGCGCCAGGAGATACGCAGTATTTT. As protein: CASSDGLAPGDTQYF.

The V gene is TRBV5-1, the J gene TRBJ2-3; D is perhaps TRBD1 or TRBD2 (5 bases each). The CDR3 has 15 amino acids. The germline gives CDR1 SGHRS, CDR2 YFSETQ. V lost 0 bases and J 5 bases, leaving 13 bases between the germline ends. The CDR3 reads CASSLGHGAQDTQYF. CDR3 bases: TGCGCCAGCAGCTTGGGGCACGGGGCGCAAGATACGCAGTATTTT.

CDR3 region: CASSQDRRNQPQHF. The CDR3 nucleotides read TGTGCCAGCAGCCAAGACCGGCGCAATCAGCCCCAGCATTTT. The chain employs TRBV4-2 and TRBJ1-5; D is ambiguous. This CDR3 comprises 14 residues. Germline CDR1 is LGHNA and CDR2 is YNFKEQ. Deletions cut 0 bases from V and 2 bases from J, with 5 bases between.

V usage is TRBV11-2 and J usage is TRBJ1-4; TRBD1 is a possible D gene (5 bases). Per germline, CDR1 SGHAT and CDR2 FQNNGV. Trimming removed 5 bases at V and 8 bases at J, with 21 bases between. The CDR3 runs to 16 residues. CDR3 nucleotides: TGTGCCAGCAGCCAAATACTTACTATAGAGGGGGAAAAACTGTTTTTT. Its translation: CASSQILTIEGEKLFF.

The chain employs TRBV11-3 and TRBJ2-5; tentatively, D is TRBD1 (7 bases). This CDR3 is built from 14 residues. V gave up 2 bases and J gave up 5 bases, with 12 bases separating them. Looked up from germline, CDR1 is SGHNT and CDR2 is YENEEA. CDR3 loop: CASSLSAGGETQYF. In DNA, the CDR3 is TGTGCCAGCAGCTTATCGGCAGGGGGGGAGACCCAGTACTTC.

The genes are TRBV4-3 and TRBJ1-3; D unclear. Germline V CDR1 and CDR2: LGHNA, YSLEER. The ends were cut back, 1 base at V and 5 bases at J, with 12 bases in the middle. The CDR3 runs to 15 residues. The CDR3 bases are TGCGCCAGCAGCCAAGCAGGTAGTTCTCGAAACACCATATATTTT. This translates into CASSQAGSSRNTIYF.

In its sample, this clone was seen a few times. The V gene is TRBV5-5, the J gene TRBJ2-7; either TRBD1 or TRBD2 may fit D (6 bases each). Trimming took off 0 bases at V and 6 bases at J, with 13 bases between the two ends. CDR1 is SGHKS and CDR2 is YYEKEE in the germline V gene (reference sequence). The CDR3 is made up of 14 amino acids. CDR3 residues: CASSLGRGTGEQYF. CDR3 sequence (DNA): TGTGCCAGCAGCTTGGGGAGGGGGACTGGCGAGCAGTACTTC.

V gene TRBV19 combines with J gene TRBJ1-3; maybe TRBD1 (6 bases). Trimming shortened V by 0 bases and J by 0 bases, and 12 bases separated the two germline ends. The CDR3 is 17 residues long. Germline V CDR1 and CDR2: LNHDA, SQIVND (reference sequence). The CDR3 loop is CASSIEEGGPSGNTIYF. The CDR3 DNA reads TGTGCCAGTAGTATAGAGGAGGGGGGCCCCTCTGGAAACACCATATATTTT.

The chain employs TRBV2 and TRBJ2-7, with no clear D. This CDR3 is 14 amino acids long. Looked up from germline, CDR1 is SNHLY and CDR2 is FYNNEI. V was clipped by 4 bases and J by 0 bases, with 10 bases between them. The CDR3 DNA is TGTGCCAGCAGTGCGGACCTCAGCTCCTACGAGCAGTACTTC. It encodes CASSADLSSYEQYF.

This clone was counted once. CDR3 bases: TGTGCCAGCCGAGGGGGTAGTTCAGGGCGAGCAGATACGCAGTATTTT. Amino acid sequence: CASRGGSSGRADTQYF. The chain combines TRBV19 with TRBJ2-3; D is perhaps TRBD1 (6 bases). Trimming shortened V by 9 bases and J by 4 bases, and 23 bases separated the two germline ends. The CDR3 extends over 16 amino acids. Germline-derived CDR1 and CDR2 are LNHDA and SQIVND (reference sequence).

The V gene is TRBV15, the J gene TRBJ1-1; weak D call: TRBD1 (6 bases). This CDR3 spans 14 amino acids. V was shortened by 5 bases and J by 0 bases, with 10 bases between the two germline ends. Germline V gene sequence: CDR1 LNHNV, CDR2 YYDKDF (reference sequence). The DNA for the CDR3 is TGTGCCACCAGCTACAGGGAGCTGAACACTGAAGCTTTCTTT. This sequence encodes CATSYRELNTEAFF.

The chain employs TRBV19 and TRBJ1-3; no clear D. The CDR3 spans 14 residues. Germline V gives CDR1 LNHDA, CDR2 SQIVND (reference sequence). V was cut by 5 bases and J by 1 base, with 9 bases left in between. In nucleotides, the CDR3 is TGTGCCAGTAGTCTAGGGTATTCTGGAAACACCATATATTTT. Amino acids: CASSLGYSGNTIYF. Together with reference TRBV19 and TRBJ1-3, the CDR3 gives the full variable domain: DGGITQSPKYLFRKEGQNVTLSCEQNLNHDAMYWYRQDPGQGLRLIYYSQIVNDFQKGDIAEGYSVSREKKESFPLTVTSAQKNPTAFYLCASSLGYSGNTIYFGEGSWLTVV.

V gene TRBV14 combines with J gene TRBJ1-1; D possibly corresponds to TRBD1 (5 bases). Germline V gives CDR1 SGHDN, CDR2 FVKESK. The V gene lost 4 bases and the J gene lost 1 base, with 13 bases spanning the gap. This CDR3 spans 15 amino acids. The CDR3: CASSRGMDSNTEAFF. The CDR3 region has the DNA TGTGCCAGCAGCCGGGGGATGGATTCGAACACTGAAGCTTTCTTT. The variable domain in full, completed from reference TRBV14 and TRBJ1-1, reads EAGVTQFPSHSVIEKGQTVTLRCDPISGHDNLYWYRRVMGKEIKFLLHFVKESKQDESGMPNNRFLAERTGGTYSTLKVQPAELEDSGVYFCASSRGMDSNTEAFFGQGTRLTVV.

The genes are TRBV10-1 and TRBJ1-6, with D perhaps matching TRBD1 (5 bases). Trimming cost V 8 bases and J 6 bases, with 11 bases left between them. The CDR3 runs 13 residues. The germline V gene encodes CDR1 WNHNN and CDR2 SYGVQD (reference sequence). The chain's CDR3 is CASGDGVNSPLHF. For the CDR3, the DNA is TGCGCCAGCGGGGACGGAGTTAATTCACCCCTCCACTTT.

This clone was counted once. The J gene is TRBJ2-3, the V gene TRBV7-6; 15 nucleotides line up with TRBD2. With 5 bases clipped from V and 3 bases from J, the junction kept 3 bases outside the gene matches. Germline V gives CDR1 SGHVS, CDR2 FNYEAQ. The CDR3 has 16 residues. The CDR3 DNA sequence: TGTGCCAGCAGCCGGACTAGCGGGGGGGTAACAGATACGCAGTATTTT. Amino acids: CASSRTSGGVTDTQYF.

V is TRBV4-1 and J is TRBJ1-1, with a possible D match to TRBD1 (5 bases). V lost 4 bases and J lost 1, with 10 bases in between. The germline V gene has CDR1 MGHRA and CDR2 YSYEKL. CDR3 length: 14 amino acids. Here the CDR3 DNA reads TGCGCCAGCAGCCGCTTGGACAAGAACACTGAAGCTTTCTTT. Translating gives CASSRLDKNTEAFF.

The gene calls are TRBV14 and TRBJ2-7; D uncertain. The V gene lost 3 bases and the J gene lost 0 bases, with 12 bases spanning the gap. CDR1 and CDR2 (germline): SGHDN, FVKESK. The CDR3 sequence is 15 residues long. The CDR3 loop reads CASSQVGRDSYEQYF. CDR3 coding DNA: TGTGCCAGCAGCCAGGTAGGACGCGACTCCTACGAGCAGTACTTC.

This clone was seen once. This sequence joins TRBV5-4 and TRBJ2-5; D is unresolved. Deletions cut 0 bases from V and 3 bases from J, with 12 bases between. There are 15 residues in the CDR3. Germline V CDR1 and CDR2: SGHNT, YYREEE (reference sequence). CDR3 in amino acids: CASSLALRGKETQYF. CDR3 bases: TGTGCCAGCAGCTTGGCCCTCCGCGGAAAAGAGACCCAGTACTTC.

CDR3 coding DNA: TGTGCCAGCAGCTTAGAGTCCCTGGGGGGGAATCGAGAGACCCAGTACTTC. This gives the protein CASSLESLGGNRETQYF. This chain connects TRBV11-3 to TRBJ2-5, with TRBD2 matching over 7 bases. V lost 0 bases to trimming and J lost 4 bases; unmatched junction nucleotides: 11. The CDR3 sequence is 17 residues long. CDR1 and CDR2 (germline): SGHNT, YENEEA.

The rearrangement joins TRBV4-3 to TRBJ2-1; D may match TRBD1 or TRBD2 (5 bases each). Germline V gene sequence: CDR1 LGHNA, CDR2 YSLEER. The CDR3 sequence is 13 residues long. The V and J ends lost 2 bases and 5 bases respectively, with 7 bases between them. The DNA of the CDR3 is TGCGCCAGCAGCCAAAGGGGACACAATGAGCAGTTCTTC. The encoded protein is CASSQRGHNEQFF.